This TCR beta chain was recorded in a study of a mutant IDH1 vaccine in newly diagnosed glioma. The overall study: Commencement of vaccination occurred 4-6 weeks following radiotherapy alone, or concurrently with temozolomide cycles.

This clone was observed a few times. The antigen is undetermined. Data came from immunoSEQ multiplex PCR; TCRdb stores just in-frame clones and leaves some out. This table holds around 60,000 clones, around four fifths found once. Time point indicated: week 47, end of study. Vaccine doses each comprised 300 ug of mutant IDH1 20-mer peptide, with topical imiquimod. Each tumor in the donors was a new WHO grade 3 or 4 astrocytoma, IDH1-mutant and ATRX-lost. V dropped 0 bases and J dropped 5 bases, with 20 bases sitting between them. Germline V gene sequence: CDR1 MGHRA, CDR2 YSYEKL. The CDR3 has 18 amino acids.

V gene TRBV4-1 combines with J gene TRBJ1-5; D call uncertain. The sequence was obtained from a man aged 25-45 years with glioma. Source: PBMCs, taken from a glioma patient whose treatment included an IDH1 peptide vaccine. The CDR3 region has the DNA TGCGCCAGCAGCCAAGATCAGAGCAACATAGCGTCTTATCAGCCCCAGCATTTT. Translating it yields CASSQDQSNIASYQPQHF.